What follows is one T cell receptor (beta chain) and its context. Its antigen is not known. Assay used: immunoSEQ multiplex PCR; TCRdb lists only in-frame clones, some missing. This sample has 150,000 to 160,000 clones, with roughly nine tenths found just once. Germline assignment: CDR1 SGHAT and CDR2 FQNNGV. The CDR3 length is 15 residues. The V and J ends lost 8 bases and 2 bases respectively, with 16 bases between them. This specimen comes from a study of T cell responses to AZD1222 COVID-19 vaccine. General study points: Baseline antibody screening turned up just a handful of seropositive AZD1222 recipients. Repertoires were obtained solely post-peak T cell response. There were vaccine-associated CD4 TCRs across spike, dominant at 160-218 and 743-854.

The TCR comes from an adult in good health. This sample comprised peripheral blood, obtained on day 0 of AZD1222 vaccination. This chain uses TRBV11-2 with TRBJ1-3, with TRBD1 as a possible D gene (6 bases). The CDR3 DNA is TGTGCCAGCTCCCTCGGGGGGCCCACTGGAAACACCATATATTTT. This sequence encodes CASSLGGPTGNTIYF.